This T cell receptor beta chain is from a study of OX40 agonist ivuxolimab in advanced cancers. As for the study in general: Allowance was made for prior anti-PD-1, anti-PD-L1 or anti-CTLA-4 therapy, and 40% to 45% had some.

TCRdb's copy holds only in-frame clones and misses some; the assay was immunoSEQ multiplex PCR. In the table there are 70,000 to 95,000 clones, just over 85% of which are singletons. Samples of blood were obtained at baseline, on cycle 4 day 1, and on cycle 7 day 1. Germline loops: CDR1 KGHSH, CDR2 LQKENI. Trimming stripped 3 bases from V and 5 bases from J, with 5 bases between. The CDR3 extends over 12 amino acids. The sequence came from an adult with an advanced solid tumor such as melanoma, head and neck, liver or kidney cancer. Sample: CD4+ or CD8+ T cells sorted from blood, taken in a trial of the OX40 agonist ivuxolimab. The gene calls are TRBV18 and TRBJ1-5, with no clear D. The CDR3 is CASSPGYQPQHF. For the CDR3, the DNA is TGTGCCAGCTCACCGGGTTATCAGCCCCAGCATTTT.